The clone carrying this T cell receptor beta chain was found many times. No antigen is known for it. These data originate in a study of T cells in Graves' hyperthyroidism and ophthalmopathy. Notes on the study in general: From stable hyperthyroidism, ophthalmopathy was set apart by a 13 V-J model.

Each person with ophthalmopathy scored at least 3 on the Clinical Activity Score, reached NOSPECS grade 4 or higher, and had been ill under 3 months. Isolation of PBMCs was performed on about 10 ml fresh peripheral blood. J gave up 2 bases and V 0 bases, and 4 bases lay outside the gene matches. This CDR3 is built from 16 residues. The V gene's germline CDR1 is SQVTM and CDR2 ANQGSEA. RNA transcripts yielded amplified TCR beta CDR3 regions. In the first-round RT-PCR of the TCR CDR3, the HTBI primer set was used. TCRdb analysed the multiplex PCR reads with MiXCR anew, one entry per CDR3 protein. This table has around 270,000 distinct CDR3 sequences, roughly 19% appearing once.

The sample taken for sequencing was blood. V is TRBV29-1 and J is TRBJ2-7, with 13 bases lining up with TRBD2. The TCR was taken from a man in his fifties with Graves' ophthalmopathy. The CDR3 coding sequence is TGCAGCGTTGAAGAGGGACTAGCGGGAACCACCTACGAGCAGTACTTC. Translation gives CSVEEGLAGTTYEQYF.